What follows are 8 T cell receptor beta chains derived from one specimen sequenced in a study of T cell repertoires in cytomegalovirus infection. TCRdb fed the reads into MiXCR, producing one record per CDR3 protein. The sample contains 90,000 to 110,000 distinct CDR3 sequences, around 30% of which appear only once. Their recognized antigens are unknown. The sample consisted of CD8+ T cells from cultured PBMCs, taken from culture after CMV antigen stimulation. These receptor sequences come from a human donor in good health (CMV status not recorded). Some clones in this sample may be carry-over from other donors' samples.

This clonotype was found a few times. This CDR3 is CASSSYPRGGAGTGELFF. In DNA, the CDR3 is TGTGCCAGCAGCTCCTACCCTCGCGGGGGGGCCGGCACCGGGGAGCTGTTTTTT. J is TRBJ2-2 and V is TRBV7-9; 9 bases align to TRBD2. V was pared by 4 bases and J by 4 bases, with 13 bases of the junction left unmatched. Germline V gene lookup returns CDR1 SEHNR and CDR2 FQNEAQ (reference sequence). This CDR3 is built from 18 residues.

The chain recombines TRBV28 with TRBJ2-7; D could derive from TRBD1 or TRBD2 (6 bases each). Deletions cut 1 base from V and 7 bases from J, with 14 bases between. Germline assignment: CDR1 MDHEN and CDR2 SYDVKM. The CDR3 has 14 residues. CDR3 region: CASSLFRRGQEQYF. CDR3 in DNA: TGTGCCAGCAGTTTATTCCGGCGGGGACAAGAGCAGTACTTC. The variable domain in full, with the rest retrieved from reference TRBV28 and TRBJ2-7, is DVKVTQSSRYLVKRTGEKVFLECVQDMDHENMFWYRQDPGLGLRLIYFSYDVKMKEKGDIPEGYSVSREKKERFSLILESASTNQTSMYLCASSLFRRGQEQYFGPGTRLTVT.

This clonotype was detected ten times or more. The gene calls are TRBV15 and TRBJ2-5; D unresolved. This CDR3 contains 14 residues. Per the germline V gene, CDR1 is LNHNV and CDR2 is YYDKDF (reference sequence). The V end lost 1 base, the J end lost 3 bases, and 9 bases lay between the germline ends. CDR3 bases: TGTGCCACCAGCAGAGGAGCTGCGGAAGAGACCCAGTACTTC. The encoded protein is CATSRGAAEETQYF.

In its sample, this clonotype was seen once. V gene TRBV19 combines with J gene TRBJ2-1; 7 bases match TRBD1. CDR1 is LNHDA, CDR2 SQIVND, per germline (reference sequence). After removal of 4 bases from V and 0 bases from J, the junction contained 12 bases not matched to a gene. CDR3 size: 18 residues. CDR3 nucleotides: TGTGCCAGTAGTACTCCAACACAGGGGTCAAGCTCCTACAATGAGCAGTTCTTC. This translates into CASSTPTQGSSSYNEQFF.

At least ten counts were recorded for this clonotype. The V call is TRBV7-9, the J call TRBJ2-7; the D gene could be TRBD1 or TRBD2 (6 bases each). The CDR3 has 15 amino acids. With 2 bases removed from V and 3 bases from J, the gap between germline ends came to 14 bases. The germline gives CDR1 SEHNR, CDR2 FQNEAQ (reference sequence). The CDR3 loop is CASSLIPGAGYEQYF. CDR3 nucleotides: TGTGCCAGCAGCTTAATTCCGGGGGCGGGCTACGAGCAGTACTTC. The full variable domain, rest sourced from reference TRBV7-9 and TRBJ2-7, is DTGVSQNPRHKITKRGQNVTFRCDPISEHNRLYWYRQTLGQGPEFLTYFQNEAQLEKSRLLSDRFSAERPKGSFSTLEIQRTEQGDSAMYLCASSLIPGAGYEQYFGPGTRLTVT.

The chain is built from TRBV29-1 and TRBJ1-2; no definite D call. Trimming cost V 5 bases and J 5 bases, with 12 bases left between them. The CDR3 is 12 residues long. CDR1 is SQVTM, CDR2 ANQGSEA, per germline. For the CDR3, the DNA is TGCAGCGTTCACCTACTGGGGTATGGCTACACCTTC. It is translated as CSVHLLGYGYTF.

This clonotype was observed a handful of times. This chain links TRBV7-2 with TRBJ2-7; 9 bases map to TRBD1. The germline V gene has CDR1 SGHTA and CDR2 FQGNSA. V was pared by 5 bases and J by 3 bases, with 11 bases of the junction left unmatched. The CDR3 is 16 residues long. This chain's CDR3 is CASSVSRDRAVYEQYF. In DNA, the CDR3 is TGTGCCAGCAGCGTGTCCCGGGACAGGGCCGTCTACGAGCAGTACTTC. Complete variable domain (other parts from reference TRBV7-2 and TRBJ2-7): GAGVSQSPSNKVTEKGKDVELRCDPISGHTALYWYRQSLGQGLEFLIYFQGNSAPDKSGLPSDRFSAERTGGSVSTLTIQRTQQEDSAVYLCASSVSRDRAVYEQYFGPGTRLTVT.

The table lists this clonotype with many counts. This CDR3 reads CASSSYRDSTYEQYF. CDR3 in DNA: TGTGCCAGCAGCTCCTACCGGGACTCCACCTACGAGCAGTACTTC. J is TRBJ2-7 and V is TRBV7-9; a possible D gene is TRBD2 (6 bases). This CDR3 is 15 amino acids long. The germline V gene encodes CDR1 SEHNR and CDR2 FQNEAQ (reference sequence). Trimming took 4 bases from V and 2 from J, leaving 15 bases between them.